The clone carrying this TCR beta chain occurred a few times. Its matching antigen is unknown. The data were taken from a study of blood T cells in healthy people across ages. Regarding the study as a whole: PBMC samples, being unsorted, prevented any conclusive comparison of naive and antigen-experienced cells.

Alongside a J-beta primer mix, a sample-barcoded 5' primer served in a second PCR lasting about 7 to 11 cycles. TCRdb independently ran MiXCR on the 5' RACE reads; one entry per CDR3 protein. The top ten clones hold about 30% of a sample with over 600,000 distinct CDR3 sequences, 40% to 50% of them seen once. The CDR3 extends over 13 amino acids. The germline V gene encodes CDR1 MNHEY and CDR2 SVGAGI. Deletions cut 7 bases from V and 1 base from J, with 10 bases between. The receptor was derived from a man older than 75 in good health. This chain uses TRBV6-5 with TRBJ2-5, with D perhaps TRBD1 (5 bases). Source material: blood. CDR3 bases: TGTGCCAGCACCCCGACAGCCCAAGAGACCCAGTACTTC. It is translated as CASTPTAQETQYF.